Detailed here is one T cell receptor beta chain. The sample is drawn from a study of blood T cell repertoires in COVID-19. Study details: COVID-19 samples from acute and convalescent phases originated in the United States, Italy and Spain.

The CDR3 totals 14 residues. In germline, CDR1 is MNHEY, CDR2 SVGAGI. The ends lost 0 bases at V and 8 bases at J; junction bases unmatched: 3. Original processing notes: Amplification of reference gene primers provided the estimated nucleated cell counts. Sequencing used immunoSEQ multiplex PCR; TCRdb keeps in-frame clones, though not all of them. Clone size and the V and J calls come from that table; the DNA yielded D and trimming. The sample shows tens of thousands of clones, around 80% of them seen only once. The receptor comes from a woman of 80 years or more with active or convalescent COVID-19. Sequencing used peripheral blood. The rearrangement joins TRBV6-5 to TRBJ2-1, with 8 nucleotides matching TRBD2. DNA for the CDR3: TGTGCCAGCAGTTACTCTCGGGGGGGCGATGAGCAGTTCTTC. It specifies CASSYSRGGDEQFF.